This T cell receptor (beta chain) stems from a study of shared clonotypes between healthy human individuals. At the level of the study: Ranging from 18 to 49 in age, donors were two women and a few men. Study results and limitations: Naive CD4 clonotypes were shared across several donors at 4.5% to 6.5%. A generally larger estimated richness was seen in naive subsets than in memory subsets. Non-shared clonotypes showed lower generation probabilities than clonotypes common to all four donors.

As for this clone: Its specificity is not known.

This CDR3 contains 15 residues. Germline CDR1 and CDR2: MNHEY and SVGAGI. The V gene end was trimmed by 6 bases and the J gene end by 2 bases; junction bases not matched to a gene: 7. Only in-frame clones appear in the TCRdb table, and some are missing; sequencing was by immunoSEQ multiplex PCR. The sample contains more than 850,000 clones, 75% to 80% of which appear only once. Sequencing was carried out using memory CD4+ T cells from PBMCs. The subset is: CD45RA-negative fraction. The TCR was taken from a young man in good health. Some clones in this sample may be carry-over from other donors' samples. The rearrangement uses TRBV6-5 and TRBJ1-2, with TRBD1 matching over 9 bases. The CDR3 loop is CASRRPGQGNYGYTF. In nucleotides, the CDR3 is TGTGCCAGCAGAAGACCGGGACAGGGCAACTATGGCTACACCTTC.